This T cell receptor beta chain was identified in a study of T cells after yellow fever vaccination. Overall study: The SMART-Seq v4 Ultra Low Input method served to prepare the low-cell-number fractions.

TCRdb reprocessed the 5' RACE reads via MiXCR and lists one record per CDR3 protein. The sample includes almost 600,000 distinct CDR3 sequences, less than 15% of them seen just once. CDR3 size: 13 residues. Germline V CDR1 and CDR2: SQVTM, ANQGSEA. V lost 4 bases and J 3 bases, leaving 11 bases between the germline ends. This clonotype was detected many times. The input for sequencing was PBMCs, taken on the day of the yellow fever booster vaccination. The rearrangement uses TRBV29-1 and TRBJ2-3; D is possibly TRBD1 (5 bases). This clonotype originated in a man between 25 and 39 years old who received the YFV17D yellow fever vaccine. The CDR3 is CSVAQGQTDTQYF. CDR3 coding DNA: TGCAGCGTTGCCCAGGGTCAGACAGATACGCAGTATTTT.